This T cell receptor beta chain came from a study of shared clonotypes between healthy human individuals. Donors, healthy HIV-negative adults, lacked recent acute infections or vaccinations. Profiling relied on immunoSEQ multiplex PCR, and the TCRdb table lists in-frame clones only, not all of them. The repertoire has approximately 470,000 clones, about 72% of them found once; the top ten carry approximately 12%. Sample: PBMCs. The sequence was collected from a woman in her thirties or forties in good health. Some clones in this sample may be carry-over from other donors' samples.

CDR3 in DNA: TGTGCCAGCAGTTTATCCGGGGGTACCTCTGGGGCCAACGTCCTGACTTTC. It specifies CASSLSGGTSGANVLTF. The rearrangement links TRBV27 to TRBJ2-6; possible D gene TRBD2, 6 bases. This CDR3 contains 17 residues. The V end was cut by 0 bases, the J end by 0 bases, with 9 bases between. CDR1 is MNHEY and CDR2 is SMNVEV in the germline V gene (reference sequence).